Each of the 32 T cell receptor beta chains below was sequenced from the same sample in a study of cytomegalovirus exposure and HLA in healthy donors. Researchers ran the PCR with 60 Vbeta and 13 Jbeta primers. Sequenced by immunoSEQ multiplex PCR; TCRdb stores in-frame clones only, minus some. The table records about 130,000 clones, around 79% of them present only once. Input material: PBMCs. Receptors were obtained from a male donor in good health and CMV-seronegative.

V usage is TRBV4-1 and J usage is TRBJ1-5, with a tentative D call TRBD1 (6 bases). The V and J ends lost 7 bases and 3 bases respectively, with 16 bases between them. Germline CDR1 is MGHRA and CDR2 is YSYEKL. The CDR3 has 15 residues. CDR3 sequence: CASTWTALVNQPQHF. The CDR3 DNA sequence: TGCGCCAGCACCTGGACAGCCTTGGTCAATCAGCCCCAGCATTTT.

Points on this clone: A read error may account for a junction end that differs from germline. The rearrangement uses TRBV13 and TRBJ2-6, with D perhaps TRBD2 (6 bases). Germline assignment: CDR1 PRHDT and CDR2 FYEKMQ (reference sequence). The CDR3 is 15 amino acids. The CDR3 DNA sequence: TGTGCCAGCAGCTACCAGGGCGGCGGGGCCAACGGCCTGACTTTC. Residues: CASSYQGGGANGLTF.

This clone was detected only a few times. The chain joins TRBV7-2 to TRBJ1-5; D not certain. The CDR3 consists of 13 residues. The germline CDR1 and CDR2 sequences are SGHTA and FQGNSA. Trimming pared 1 base from V and 9 bases from J, leaving 10 bases between. The CDR3 DNA sequence: TGTGCCAGCAGCTTAGACACAGTGCCGCCCCAGCATTTT. Translating it yields CASSLDTVPPQHF. Looking up the rest from reference TRBV7-2 and TRBJ1-5 gives the full variable domain: GAGVSQSPSNKVTEKGKDVELRCDPISGHTALYWYRQSLGQGLEFLIYFQGNSAPDKSGLPSDRFSAERTGGSVSTLTIQRTQQEDSAVYLCASSLDTVPPQHFGDGTRLSIL.

This chain connects TRBV4-1 to TRBJ2-4, with a tentative D call TRBD2 (6 bases). This CDR3 region has 17 residues. In germline, CDR1 is MGHRA, CDR2 YSYEKL. V lost 0 bases and J 0 bases, leaving 12 bases between the germline ends. CDR3 bases: TGCGCCAGCAGCCAAGATCCCAGGGAGGAAGCCAAAAACATTCAGTACTTC. This translates into CASSQDPREEAKNIQYF.

The gene calls are TRBV28 and TRBJ1-2; perhaps TRBD1 as D (5 bases). Germline V gene sequence: CDR1 MDHEN, CDR2 SYDVKM. The length of the CDR3 is 13 residues. Trimming removed 2 bases from V and 6 bases from J, with 10 bases in between. In nucleotides, the CDR3 is TGTGCCAGCAGTTTAGGCAGGGAGGATGGCTACACCTTC. As protein: CASSLGREDGYTF.

For this clone: Relative to the germline gene, one junction end is altered; a read error may explain this. At the DNA level, this CDR3 is encoded by other sequences in the same sample as well. The chain carries TRBV18 and TRBJ1-6; 7 nucleotides agree with TRBD1. This CDR3 region has 17 residues. Per germline, CDR1 KGHSH and CDR2 LQKENI. The CDR3 here is CASSSEQGTDYNSPLHF. In DNA form, the CDR3 reads TGTGCCAGCTCAAGCGAACAGGGGACAGATTATAATTCACCCCTCCATTTT.

This chain connects TRBV10-2 to TRBJ1-3, with D unclear. Germline CDR1 is WSHSY and CDR2 is SAAADI. The CDR3 extends over 13 amino acids. Trimming cost V 4 bases and J 3 bases, with 7 bases left between them. The CDR3 nucleotides read TGCGCCAGCAGTGGTCAGAATGGAAACACCATATATTTT. As protein: CASSGQNGNTIYF.

The V call is TRBV5-6, the J call TRBJ2-5; 9 nucleotides match TRBD2. The assigned J gene may be wrong: the sequence end matches TRBJ2-7 better. Germline values: CDR1 SGHDT, CDR2 YYEEEE. CDR3 length: 14 residues. The CDR3 loop is CASSGGTSSYEQYF. The CDR3 DNA is TGTGCCAGCAGCGGGGGGACTAGCAGCTACGAGCAGTACTTC.

This clone was seen more than once but under ten times. V is TRBV12-1 and J is TRBJ2-3; TRBD2 is the table's D call, not checked against the DNA. TRBV12-1 is annotated as a pseudogene. The CDR3 is 12 amino acids. This CDR3 reads CASSPWTGGTCF. CDR3 bases: TGTGCCAGCAGCCCCTGGACGGGGGGTACTTGTTTT.

V is TRBV5-1 and J is TRBJ2-2, with 8 bases fitting TRBD1. V trimming: 4 bases; J trimming: 3 bases; junction bases outside the gene matches: 5. The CDR3 spans 15 residues. CDR1 SGHRS and CDR2 YFSETQ come from the germline V gene. Here the CDR3 DNA reads TGCGCCAGCAGCCCAGGGGGCGGAGACACCGGGGAGCTGTTTTTT. Translated: CASSPGGGDTGELFF.

The rearrangement links TRBV5-5 to TRBJ2-7; D might be TRBD1 (6 bases). The germline V and J ends were trimmed by 0 bases and 3 bases, with 16 bases remaining between them. The CDR3 spans 16 residues. Germline V gives CDR1 SGHKS, CDR2 YYEKEE (reference sequence). The chain's CDR3 is CASSLGTLTGGYEQYF. CDR3 sequence (DNA): TGTGCCAGCAGCTTGGGGACCCTGACAGGCGGCTACGAGCAGTACTTC.

This sequence joins TRBV15 and TRBJ1-5; 8 nucleotides match TRBD1. V lost 1 base, J lost 6 bases, and 8 bases stayed unmatched. Germline V gene sequence: CDR1 LNHNV, CDR2 YYDKDF (reference sequence). This CDR3 has 16 amino acids. CDR3 protein: CATSRGTGSLPQPQHF. Written as DNA, the CDR3 is TGTGCCACCAGCAGAGGGACAGGGTCGCTTCCTCAGCCCCAGCATTTT.

The V and J genes are TRBV5-4 and TRBJ2-7; D perhaps matches TRBD1 (6 bases). This CDR3 is built from 15 residues. Between the trimmed V and J ends, which lost 4 bases and 2 bases, there was a span of 16 bases. From germline, CDR1 is SGHNT and CDR2 YYREEE (reference sequence). CDR3 in amino acids: CASSTPTGNAYEQYF. The CDR3 DNA follows: TGTGCCAGCAGCACCCCAACAGGGAATGCCTACGAGCAGTACTTC.

This chain joins TRBV4-1 and TRBJ2-1, with TRBD1 matching 12 bases. The CDR3 has 19 residues. Unmatched junction bases numbered 16, after V lost 3 bases and J lost 7 bases. The germline V gene encodes CDR1 MGHRA and CDR2 YSYEKL. This CDR3 reads CASSHRRLPGQGAFNEQFF. As DNA, the CDR3 is TGCGCCAGCAGCCATAGGCGGCTACCGGGACAGGGGGCGTTTAATGAGCAGTTCTTC.

This chain joins TRBV29-1 and TRBJ2-7, with 12 bases that match TRBD1. The CDR3 runs to 13 residues. Germline V gene sequence: CDR1 SQVTM, CDR2 ANQGSEA. Trimming cost V 8 bases and J 5 bases; bases outside gene matches: 7. Here the CDR3 DNA reads TGCAGCTCCCGGGACAGGGGGCGAAACGAGCAGTACTTC. Translation: CSSRDRGRNEQYF.

In this sample, this clone turned up once. The chain couples TRBV21-1 to TRBJ2-3; the table gives TRBD1 as D, unverified against the DNA. TRBV21-1 is tagged as a pseudogene. The CDR3 has 17 amino acids. The CDR3: CASSKALWGRSTDTQYF. For the CDR3, the DNA is TGTGCCAGCAGCAAAGCGCTTTGGGGCAGGAGCACAGATACGCAGTATTTT.

This sequence joins TRBV4-1 and TRBJ2-5, with 9 positions matching TRBD1. Looked up from germline, CDR1 is MGHRA and CDR2 is YSYEKL. The length of the CDR3 is 17 residues. The junction had 9 bases not matched to a gene; V was cut back by 0 bases and J by 4 bases. DNA of the CDR3: TGCGCCAGCAGCCAAGAAAACACAGGGGGCGCGGGAGAGACCCAGTACTTC. Translating gives CASSQENTGGAGETQYF.

This clone has just one count. This chain connects TRBV5-5 to TRBJ1-4, with 7 bases matching TRBD1. Looked up from germline, CDR1 is SGHKS and CDR2 is YYEKEE (reference sequence). This CDR3 region has 14 residues. Trimming at V came to 5 bases and at J to 8 bases, leaving 9 bases not matched to a gene. The CDR3, as DNA: TGTGCCAGCAGTTACCCAGGGGGACGGGAAAAACTGTTTTTT. Protein: CASSYPGGREKLFF.

In this sample, this clone turned up once. The gene calls are TRBV30 and TRBJ2-7, with D perhaps matching TRBD1 (5 bases). The CDR3 runs 15 residues. Germline V gives CDR1 GTSNPN, CDR2 SVGIG (reference sequence). V shed 2 bases and J shed 3 bases, with 17 bases lying between them. This CDR3 is CAWSPRTGNRYEQYF. The DNA for the CDR3 is TGTGCCTGGAGTCCTCGAACAGGTAATCGCTACGAGCAGTACTTC.

V gene TRBV7-2 combines with J gene TRBJ2-7; D possibly corresponds to TRBD2 (6 bases). The CDR3 is 14 residues long. Germline CDR1 SGHTA, CDR2 FQGNSA. Trimming cost V 1 base and J 2 bases, with 9 bases left between them. CDR3 region: CASSLVGGPYEQYF. DNA for the CDR3: TGTGCCAGCAGCTTAGTCGGGGGACCCTACGAGCAGTACTTC.

Of note for this clone: Without the conserved terminal phenylalanine or tryptophan, this CDR3 likely stems from a read error. The chain uses TRBV19 and TRBJ1-2; no firm D call. This CDR3 is 15 amino acids long. Germline V CDR1 and CDR2: LNHDA, SQIVND (reference sequence). V lost 4 bases and J 1 base, leaving 13 bases between the germline ends. The CDR3 sequence is CASSSPFGRNYGYTL. Written as DNA, the CDR3 is TGTGCCAGTAGTAGCCCCTTTGGCCGTAACTATGGCTACACCCTC.

In its sample, this clone was seen once. The DNA for the CDR3 is TGTGCCAGCAGTCAACGGGTAGACACAGATACGCAGTATTTT. Encoded protein: CASSQRVDTDTQYF. The chain is built from TRBV11-2 and TRBJ2-3; the D is unclear. The CDR3 covers 14 residues. Germline V gene data show CDR1 as SGHAT and CDR2 as FQNNGV. Trimming removed 6 bases from V and 2 bases from J, with 12 bases in between.

The J gene is TRBJ1-2, the V gene TRBV10-2; D gene ambiguous. This CDR3 spans 15 amino acids. Per germline, CDR1 WSHSY and CDR2 SAAADI. V was trimmed by 0 bases and J by 0 bases, leaving 8 bases between them. For the CDR3, the DNA is TGCGCCAGCAGTGAGTCGTCAACAGCTAACTATGGCTACACCTTC. The encoded protein is CASSESSTANYGYTF.

The chain combines TRBV14 with TRBJ2-2; 8 bases match TRBD2. Losses at the gene ends were 4 bases for V and 4 bases for J; bases not matched to a gene: 11. Germline CDR1 SGHDN, CDR2 FVKESK. The CDR3 consists of 17 residues. The DNA of the CDR3 is TGTGCCAGCAGCCCCTGGGAAGCGGGAGACGTCACCGGGGAGCTGTTTTTT. It is translated as CASSPWEAGDVTGELFF.

This clone was observed a few times. Other nucleotide sequences in the sample specify the same CDR3. The V call is TRBV15, the J call TRBJ2-7, with 10 positions matching TRBD2. Germline loops: CDR1 LNHNV, CDR2 YYDKDF (reference sequence). This CDR3 contains 15 residues. The V segment lost 1 base and the J segment 2 bases; nucleotides outside the gene matches: 2. This CDR3 reads CATSRGLAGAYEQYF. The CDR3 DNA sequence: TGTGCCACCAGCAGAGGCCTAGCGGGGGCCTACGAGCAGTACTTC.

This clone was seen only a few times. The chain carries TRBV13 and TRBJ2-6; TRBD1 is a possible D gene (6 bases). Germline CDR1 and CDR2: PRHDT and FYEKMQ (reference sequence). V gave up 3 bases and J gave up 0 bases, with 15 bases separating them. This CDR3 comprises 18 residues. In nucleotides, the CDR3 is TGTGCCAGCAGCTTGGGGGTCAGGGGCCCCTCTGGGGCCAACGTCCTGACTTTC. Amino acids: CASSLGVRGPSGANVLTF.

V and J are TRBV7-9 and TRBJ2-1; 10 bases align to TRBD2. The CDR3 contains 17 residues. The germline gives CDR1 SEHNR, CDR2 FQNEAQ (reference sequence). V was pared by 10 bases and J by 7 bases, with 19 bases of the junction left unmatched. The CDR3 protein is CATHQTLAGGTLNEQFF. CDR3 in DNA: TGTGCCACCCACCAAACTTTAGCGGGAGGTACCTTAAATGAGCAGTTCTTC. Looking up the rest from reference TRBV7-9 and TRBJ2-1 gives the full variable domain: DTGVSQNPRHKITKRGQNVTFRCDPISEHNRLYWYRQTLGQGPEFLTYFQNEAQLEKSRLLSDRFSAERPKGSFSTLEIQRTEQGDSAMYLCATHQTLAGGTLNEQFFGPGTRLTVL.

This clone was observed a few times. The rearrangement links TRBV4-1 to TRBJ2-7; the match to TRBD2 covers 10 bases. Looked up from germline, CDR1 is MGHRA and CDR2 is YSYEKL. The CDR3 has 16 residues. The junction had 8 bases not matched to a gene; V was cut back by 0 bases and J by 6 bases. The CDR3 coding sequence is TGCGCCAGCAGCCAAGAGGCGCTAGCGGGGGCCGGCGAGCAGTACTTC. This gives the protein CASSQEALAGAGEQYF.

The chain couples TRBV9 to TRBJ1-1, with TRBD1 identical over 8 bases. The V gene's germline CDR1 is SGDLS and CDR2 YYNGEE. With V trimmed by 2 bases and J by 4 bases, 10 bases remained unmatched. CDR3 length equals 16 residues. In DNA, the CDR3 is TGTGCCAGCAGCGTTGGGACAGGCATAGGAGGCACTGAAGCTTTCTTT. Its translation: CASSVGTGIGGTEAFF.

J is TRBJ2-3 and V is TRBV29-1, with TRBD1 matching over 8 bases. In germline, CDR1 is SQVTM, CDR2 ANQGSEA. Trimming took 7 bases from V and 0 from J; bases not matched to a gene: 6. This CDR3 has 14 residues. The CDR3 DNA sequence: TGCAGCGCATCCGGGACAGGCAGCACAGATACGCAGTATTTT. Translating it yields CSASGTGSTDTQYF.

The chain combines TRBV5-6 with TRBJ1-5, with TRBD1 matching 7 bases. There are 14 residues in the CDR3. The J segment lost 3 bases and the V segment lost 4 bases, leaving 4 bases of the junction unmatched. Germline V CDR1 and CDR2: SGHDT, YYEEEE. This chain's CDR3 is CASSQGTVNQPQHF. CDR3 nucleotide sequence: TGTGCCAGCAGCCAGGGGACAGTCAATCAGCCCCAGCATTTT.

V is TRBV21-1 and J is TRBJ2-1; no check of the table's D call, TRBD1, against the DNA was made. TRBV21-1 is flagged as a pseudogene. This CDR3 is 15 amino acids long. The CDR3 reads CASSKGTQIYNEQFF. The CDR3 DNA reads as TGTGCCAGCAGCAAAGGCACGCAGATTTACAATGAGCAGTTCTTC.